The 11 T cell receptor beta chains reported below all come from one sample, sequenced in a study of shared clonotypes between healthy human individuals. The assay was immunoSEQ multiplex PCR, and TCRdb's table has in-frame clones only and misses some. The table has 2 million to 2.5 million clones, approximately 93% seen once. The sequencing sample was made of naive CD4+ T cells from PBMCs. Stated subset: CD45RA+ positively selected. These receptors were collected from a man aged 18 to 29 in good health. Some clones in this sample may be carry-over from other donors' samples.

The V and J genes are TRBV7-2 and TRBJ2-7, with TRBD2 matching 8 bases. Germline lookup yields CDR1 SGHTA and CDR2 FQGNSA. Trimming removed 3 bases from V and 9 bases from J; junction bases left unmatched: 7. The CDR3 has 13 amino acids. CDR3: CASSFPDGLAQYF. The CDR3 DNA is TGTGCCAGCAGCTTCCCCGATGGACTAGCGCAGTACTTC.

The chain combines TRBV6-1 with TRBJ1-5; 8 positions agree with TRBD1. From germline, CDR1 is MNHNS and CDR2 SASEGT. V was pared by 6 bases and J by 7 bases, with 11 bases of the junction left unmatched. CDR3 length equals 15 residues. The CDR3 DNA is TGTGCCAGCAGCCGCGAGTGGCAGGGGGCCCAGCCCCAGCATTTT. Translated, it gives CASSREWQGAQPQHF.

The chain links TRBV7-3 to TRBJ2-1; 8 bases line up with TRBD2. Germline V lookup: CDR1 SGHTA, CDR2 FQGTGA. V dropped 3 bases and J dropped 4; count of bases not matched to a gene: 5. The CDR3 spans 15 residues. This CDR3 reads CASSLSGSIYNEQFF. DNA of the CDR3: TGTGCCAGCAGCTTGAGCGGGAGTATATACAATGAGCAGTTCTTC.

Of note for this clone: Other DNA sequences from this sample encode an identical CDR3 as well. The chain carries TRBV18 and TRBJ2-5; D is unclear. The CDR3 has 12 amino acids. V was trimmed by 3 bases and J by 5 bases, leaving 7 bases between them. Germline assignment: CDR1 KGHSH and CDR2 LQKENI. The CDR3, as DNA: TGTGCCAGCTCACCCCTCGGTGAGACCCAGTACTTC. Protein: CASSPLGETQYF.

This chain joins TRBV5-1 and TRBJ2-7; D might be TRBD1 (6 bases). This CDR3 region has 14 residues. Per the germline V gene, CDR1 is SGHRS and CDR2 is YFSETQ. Between the trimmed V and J ends, which lost 4 bases and 2 bases, there was a span of 13 bases. CDR3 in amino acids: CASSEITGTYEQYF. CDR3 nucleotides: TGCGCCAGCAGCGAGATTACAGGGACCTACGAGCAGTACTTC.

The chain carries TRBV18 and TRBJ1-1; 8 positions match TRBD1. Per germline, CDR1 KGHSH and CDR2 LQKENI. The CDR3 is 15 amino acids. Trimming at V came to 3 bases and at J to 5 bases, leaving 8 bases not matched to a gene. This chain's CDR3 is CASSPPGRGQTEAFF. The CDR3 nucleotides are TGTGCCAGCTCACCCCCGGGCAGGGGGCAGACTGAAGCTTTCTTT.

The chain carries TRBV25-1 and TRBJ2-1; either TRBD1 or TRBD2 may fit D (5 bases each). The germline gives CDR1 MGHDK, CDR2 SYGVNS. The CDR3 runs to 16 residues. The V end was cut by 4 bases, the J end by 0 bases, with 13 bases between. The CDR3 nucleotides are TGTGCCAGCAGTGGGTTATTGGGGGACTCCTACAATGAGCAGTTCTTC. Encoded protein: CASSGLLGDSYNEQFF.

This clone was observed a single time. This sequence joins TRBV28 and TRBJ2-3, with 9 bases aligning to TRBD2. Trimming at V came to 5 bases and at J to 2 bases, leaving 14 bases not matched to a gene. The CDR3 is 18 amino acids. CDR1 and CDR2 from the germline V gene are MDHEN and SYDVKM. CDR3 sequence (DNA): TGTGCCAGCAGTGGGAGGGGGGGTAGCGGGAGCTACACAGATACGCAGTATTTT. This gives the protein CASSGRGGSGSYTDTQYF. Drawing the rest from reference TRBV28 and TRBJ2-3, the complete variable domain is DVKVTQSSRYLVKRTGEKVFLECVQDMDHENMFWYRQDPGLGLRLIYFSYDVKMKEKGDIPEGYSVSREKKERFSLILESASTNQTSMYLCASSGRGGSGSYTDTQYFGPGTRLTVL.

The gene calls are TRBV19 and TRBJ2-7; possible D gene TRBD2, 7 bases. Trimming stripped 6 bases from V and 1 base from J, with 13 bases between. This CDR3 has 14 amino acids. The germline V gene has CDR1 LNHDA and CDR2 SQIVND (reference sequence). The CDR3: CASSRGGGSYEQYF. The CDR3 nucleotides read TGTGCCAGTAGCCGGGGAGGGGGATCCTACGAGCAGTACTTC. The full variable domain, its missing parts supplied by reference TRBV19 and TRBJ2-7, is DGGITQSPKYLFRKEGQNVTLSCEQNLNHDAMYWYRQDPGQGLRLIYYSQIVNDFQKGDIAEGYSVSREKKESFPLTVTSAQKNPTAFYLCASSRGGGSYEQYFGPGTRLTVT.

The CDR3 DNA is TGTGCCAGTAGTAGAAAGACTAGCGGGATTTACAATGAGCAGTTCTTC. Its protein product is CASSRKTSGIYNEQFF. The J gene is TRBJ2-1, the V gene TRBV19, with 11 nucleotides matching TRBD2. In germline, CDR1 is LNHDA, CDR2 SQIVND (reference sequence). This CDR3 contains 16 residues. V was pared by 4 bases and J by 4 bases, with 6 bases of the junction left unmatched.

The sample holds a few counts of this clone. The rearrangement links TRBV20-1 to TRBJ2-5; D gene ambiguous. Trimming took off 4 bases at V and 9 bases at J, with 9 bases between the two ends. The CDR3 contains 10 residues. The V gene's germline CDR1 is DFQATT and CDR2 SNEGSKA (reference sequence). The CDR3 region is CSATRAAQYF. CDR3 sequence (DNA): TGCAGTGCTACAAGGGCGGCCCAGTACTTC.